Each of the 10 T cell receptor beta chains below was sequenced from the same sample in a study of post-analysis software for immune sequencing data. The antigens these receptors bind are not known. Carried by the TCR beta cDNA libraries were unique molecular identifiers. One entry per CDR3 protein, called by TCRdb with MiXCR from the PCR reads. This table holds some 700,000 distinct CDR3 sequences, roughly three fifths found once. General study findings and limits: When patients were compared with controls, 4 or 5 TRBV segments were more frequent, TRBV5-6, TRBV5-1 and TRBV20-1 among them.

Specimen: blood. Receptors originate from a girl aged 2 to 9 with multiple sclerosis.

This chain uses TRBV4-2 with TRBJ2-3, with D unresolved. V lost 2 bases, J lost 2 bases, and 5 bases lay in between. The CDR3 runs to 13 residues. CDR1 and CDR2 (germline): LGHNA, YNFKEQ. The CDR3 nucleotides are TGTGCCAGCAGCCAAACCTACACAGATACGCAGTATTTT. Its translation is CASSQTYTDTQYF.

The rearrangement joins TRBV19 to TRBJ1-1, with a tentative D call TRBD1 (5 bases). Trimming took off 5 bases at V and 1 base at J, with 17 bases between the two ends. The CDR3 sequence is 16 residues long. Germline CDR1 LNHDA, CDR2 SQIVND (reference sequence). The CDR3 here is CASSPARGRRNTEAFF. The CDR3 DNA follows: TGTGCCAGTAGTCCCGCTCGGGGGAGGAGGAACACTGAAGCTTTCTTT.

The chain's CDR3 is CASSLVVAGEAFF. In nucleotides, the CDR3 is TGTGCCAGCAGCTTAGTCGTCGCGGGCGAAGCTTTCTTT. The chain couples TRBV7-2 to TRBJ1-1; D remains ambiguous. The germline CDR1 and CDR2 sequences are SGHTA and FQGNSA. With 1 base removed from V and 8 bases from J, the gap between germline ends came to 11 bases. The CDR3 has 13 amino acids.

This clonotype was detected a few times. The chain uses TRBV4-2 and TRBJ2-3; 10 bases match TRBD2. The germline V gene encodes CDR1 LGHNA and CDR2 YNFKEQ. This CDR3 is 15 amino acids long. Trimming at V came to 3 bases and at J to 0 bases, leaving 0 bases not matched to a gene. CDR3 coding DNA: TGTGCCAGCAGCCAGACTAGCGGGAGCACAGATACGCAGTATTTT. Encoded protein: CASSQTSGSTDTQYF.

This sequence joins TRBV5-1 and TRBJ2-1; 8 nucleotides line up with TRBD2. CDR1 SGHRS and CDR2 YFSETQ come from the germline V gene. V gave up 4 bases and J gave up 4 bases; unmatched junction bases: 13. CDR3 length equals 17 residues. This CDR3 reads CASSTHGSGAQYNEQFF. DNA for the CDR3: TGCGCCAGCAGCACCCACGGTAGCGGGGCTCAATACAATGAGCAGTTCTTC.

This clonotype turned up a few times. This rearrangement joins TRBV12-3 or TRBV12-4 to TRBJ2-3, with TRBD2 as a possible D gene (5 bases). The V gene lost 5 bases and the J gene lost 2 bases, with 17 bases spanning the gap. The CDR3 spans 16 residues. The CDR3 sequence: CASSEDSEGDTDTQYF. The CDR3 bases are TGTGCCAGCAGTGAAGATAGTGAGGGAGACACAGATACGCAGTATTTT.

The genes are TRBV28 and TRBJ2-7; 11 bases map to TRBD2. Germline loops: CDR1 MDHEN, CDR2 SYDVKM. The CDR3 totals 15 residues. V lost 6 bases and J lost 3; bases outside the gene matches: 7. The CDR3 nucleotides are TGTGCCAGCAGACCAAGAACTAGCGGGAGCTACGAGCAGTACTTC. It specifies CASRPRTSGSYEQYF.

The CDR3 coding sequence is TGTGCCAGCAGTCGGACTAGCGGAAACAATGAGCAGTTCTTC. Translated: CASSRTSGNNEQFF. The chain recombines TRBV3-1 with TRBJ2-1; 10 nucleotides match TRBD2. J lost 5 bases, V lost 6 bases, and 4 bases had no gene match. Germline values: CDR1 LGHDT, CDR2 YNNKEL (reference sequence). The CDR3 sequence is 14 residues long.

This rearrangement joins TRBV4-1 to TRBJ2-3; 10 bases map to TRBD2. Germline CDR1 is MGHRA and CDR2 is YSYEKL. The V segment lost 0 bases and the J segment 6 bases; nucleotides outside the gene matches: 9. There are 17 residues in the CDR3. The CDR3 here is CASSQESLAGVPDTQYF. CDR3 coding DNA: TGCGCCAGCAGCCAAGAGAGTCTAGCGGGAGTCCCCGATACGCAGTATTTT.

This clonotype appeared many times. The chain employs TRBV7-2 and TRBJ2-5; possibly TRBD1 for D (5 bases). Germline-derived CDR1 and CDR2 are SGHTA and FQGNSA. V was shortened by 4 bases and J by 5 bases, with 11 bases between the two germline ends. The CDR3 runs to 13 residues. This chain's CDR3 is CASSSGPGETQYF. Written as DNA, the CDR3 is TGTGCCAGCAGCTCAGGACCAGGGGAGACCCAGTACTTC.